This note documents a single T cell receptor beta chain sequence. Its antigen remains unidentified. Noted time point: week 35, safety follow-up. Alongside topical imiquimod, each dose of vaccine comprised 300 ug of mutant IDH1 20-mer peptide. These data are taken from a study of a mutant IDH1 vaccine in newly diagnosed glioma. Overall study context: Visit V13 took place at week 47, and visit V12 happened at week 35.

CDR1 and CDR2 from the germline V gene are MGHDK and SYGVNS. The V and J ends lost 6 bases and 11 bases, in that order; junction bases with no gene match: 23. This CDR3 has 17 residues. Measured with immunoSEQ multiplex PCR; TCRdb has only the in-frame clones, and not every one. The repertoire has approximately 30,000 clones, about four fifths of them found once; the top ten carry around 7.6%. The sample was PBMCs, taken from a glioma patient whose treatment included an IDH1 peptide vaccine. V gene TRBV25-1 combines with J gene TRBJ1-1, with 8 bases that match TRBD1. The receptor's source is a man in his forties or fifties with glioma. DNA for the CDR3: TGTGCCAGCAGGGAGACGGGACAGGCCTCTCGGGCCGGAGGGGCTTTCTTT. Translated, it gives CASRETGQASRAGGAFF.